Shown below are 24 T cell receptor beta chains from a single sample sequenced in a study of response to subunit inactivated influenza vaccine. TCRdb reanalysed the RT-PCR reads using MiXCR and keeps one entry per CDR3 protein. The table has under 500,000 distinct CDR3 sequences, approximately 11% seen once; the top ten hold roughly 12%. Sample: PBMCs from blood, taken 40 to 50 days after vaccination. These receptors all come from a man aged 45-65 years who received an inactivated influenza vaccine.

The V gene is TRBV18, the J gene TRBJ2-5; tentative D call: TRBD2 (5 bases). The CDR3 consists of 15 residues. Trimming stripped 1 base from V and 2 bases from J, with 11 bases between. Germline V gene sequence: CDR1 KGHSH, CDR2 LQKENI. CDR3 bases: TGTGCCAGCTCACCACTGAACGGGGTACAAGAGACCCAGTACTTC. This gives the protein CASSPLNGVQETQYF. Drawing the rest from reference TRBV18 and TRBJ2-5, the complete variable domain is NAGVMQNPRHLVRRRGQEARLRCSPMKGHSHVYWYRQLPEEGLKFMVYLQKENIIDESGMPKERFSAEFPKEGPSILRIQQVVRGDSAAYFCASSPLNGVQETQYFGPGTRLLVL.

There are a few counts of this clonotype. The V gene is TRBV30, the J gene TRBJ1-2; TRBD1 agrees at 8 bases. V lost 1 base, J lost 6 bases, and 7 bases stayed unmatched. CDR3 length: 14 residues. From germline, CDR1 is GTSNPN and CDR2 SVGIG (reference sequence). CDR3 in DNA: TGTGCCTGGAGTGCCGTGGACAGGGCGAATGGCTACACCTTC. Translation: CAWSAVDRANGYTF.

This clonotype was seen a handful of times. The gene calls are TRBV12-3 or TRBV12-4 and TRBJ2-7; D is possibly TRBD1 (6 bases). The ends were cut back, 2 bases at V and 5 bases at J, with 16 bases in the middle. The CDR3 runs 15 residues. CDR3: CASSLMAGVLHEQYF. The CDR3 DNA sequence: TGTGCCAGCAGTTTAATGGCAGGGGTCCTTCACGAGCAGTACTTC.

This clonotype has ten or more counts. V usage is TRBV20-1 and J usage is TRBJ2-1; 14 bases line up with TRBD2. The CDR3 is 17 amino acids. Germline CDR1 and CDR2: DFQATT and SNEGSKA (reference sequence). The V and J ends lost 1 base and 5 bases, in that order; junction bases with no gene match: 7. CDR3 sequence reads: CSARVRGTSGSNNEQFF. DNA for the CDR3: TGCAGTGCTAGAGTACGGGGGACTAGCGGGAGTAACAATGAGCAGTTCTTC.

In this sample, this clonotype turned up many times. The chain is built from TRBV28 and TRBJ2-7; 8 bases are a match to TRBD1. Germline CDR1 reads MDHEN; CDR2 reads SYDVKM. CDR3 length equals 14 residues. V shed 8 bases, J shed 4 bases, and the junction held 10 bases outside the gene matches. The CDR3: CASAERTGWYEQYF. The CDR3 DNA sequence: TGTGCCAGCGCAGAGAGGACAGGGTGGTACGAGCAGTACTTC.

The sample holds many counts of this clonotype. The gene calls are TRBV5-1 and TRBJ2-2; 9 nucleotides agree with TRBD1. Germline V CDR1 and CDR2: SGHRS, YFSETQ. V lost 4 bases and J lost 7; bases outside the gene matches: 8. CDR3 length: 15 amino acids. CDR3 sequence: CASSPPGQGIGELFF. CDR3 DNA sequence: TGCGCCAGCAGCCCCCCGGGACAGGGTATCGGGGAGCTGTTTTTT.

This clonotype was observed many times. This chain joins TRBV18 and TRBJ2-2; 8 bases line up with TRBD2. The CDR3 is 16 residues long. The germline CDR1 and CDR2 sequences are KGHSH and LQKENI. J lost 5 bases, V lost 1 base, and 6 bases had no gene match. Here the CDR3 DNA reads TGTGCCAGCTCACCACGGGATGGACTAGCTACCGGGGAGCTGTTTTTT. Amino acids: CASSPRDGLATGELFF.

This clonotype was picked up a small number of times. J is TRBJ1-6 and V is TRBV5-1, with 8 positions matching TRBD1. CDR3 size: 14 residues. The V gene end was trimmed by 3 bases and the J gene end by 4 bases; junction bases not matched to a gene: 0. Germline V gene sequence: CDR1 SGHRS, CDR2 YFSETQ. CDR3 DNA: TGCGCCAGCAGCTGGGACAGGTATAATTCACCCCTCCACTTT. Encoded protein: CASSWDRYNSPLHF. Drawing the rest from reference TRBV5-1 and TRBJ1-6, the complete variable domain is KAGVTQTPRYLIKTRGQQVTLSCSPISGHRSVSWYQQTPGQGLQFLFEYFSETQRNKGNFPGRFSGRQFSNSRSEMNVSTLELGDSALYLCASSWDRYNSPLHFGNGTRLTVT.

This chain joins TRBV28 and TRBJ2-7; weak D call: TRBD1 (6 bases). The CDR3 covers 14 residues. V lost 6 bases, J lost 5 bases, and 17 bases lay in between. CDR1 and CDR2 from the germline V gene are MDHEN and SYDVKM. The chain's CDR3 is CASRRLQGHHEQYF. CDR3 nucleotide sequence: TGTGCCAGCAGGCGGCTACAGGGACACCACGAGCAGTACTTC.

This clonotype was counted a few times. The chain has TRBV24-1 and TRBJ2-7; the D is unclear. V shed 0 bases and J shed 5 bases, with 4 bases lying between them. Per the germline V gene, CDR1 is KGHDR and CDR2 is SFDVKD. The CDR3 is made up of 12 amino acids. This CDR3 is CATSDLLNEQYF. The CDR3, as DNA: TGTGCCACCAGTGATTTGCTTAACGAGCAGTACTTC.

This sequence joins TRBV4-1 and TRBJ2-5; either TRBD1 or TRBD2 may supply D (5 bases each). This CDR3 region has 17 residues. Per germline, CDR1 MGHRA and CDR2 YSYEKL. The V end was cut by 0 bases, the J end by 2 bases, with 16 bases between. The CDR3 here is CASSQDEGIFRQETQYF. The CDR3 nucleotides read TGCGCCAGCAGCCAAGATGAGGGGATTTTTCGACAAGAGACCCAGTACTTC.

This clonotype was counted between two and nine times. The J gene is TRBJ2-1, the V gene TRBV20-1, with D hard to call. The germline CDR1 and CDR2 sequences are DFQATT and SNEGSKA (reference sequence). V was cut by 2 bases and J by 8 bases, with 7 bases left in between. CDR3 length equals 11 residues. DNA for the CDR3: TGCAGTGCTAGAAATACGTATGAGCAGTTCTTC. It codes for CSARNTYEQFF.

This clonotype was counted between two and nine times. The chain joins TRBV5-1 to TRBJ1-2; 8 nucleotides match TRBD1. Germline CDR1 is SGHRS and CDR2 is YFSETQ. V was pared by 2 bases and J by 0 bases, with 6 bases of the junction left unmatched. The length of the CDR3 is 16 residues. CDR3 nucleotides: TGCGCCAGCAGCTTAACCGGGACAGGTCCTAACTATGGCTACACCTTC. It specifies CASSLTGTGPNYGYTF.

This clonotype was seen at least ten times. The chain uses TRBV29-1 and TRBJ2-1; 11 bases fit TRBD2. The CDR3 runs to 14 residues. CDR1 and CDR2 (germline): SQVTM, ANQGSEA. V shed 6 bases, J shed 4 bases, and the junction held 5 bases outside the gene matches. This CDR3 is CSVSSGGTYNEQFF. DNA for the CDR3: TGCAGCGTCTCTAGCGGGGGGACTTACAATGAGCAGTTCTTC.

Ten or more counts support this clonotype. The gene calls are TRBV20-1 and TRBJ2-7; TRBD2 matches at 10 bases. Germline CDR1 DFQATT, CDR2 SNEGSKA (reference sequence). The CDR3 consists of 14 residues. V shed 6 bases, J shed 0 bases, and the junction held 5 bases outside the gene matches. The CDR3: CSAYGLAASYEQYF. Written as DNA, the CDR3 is TGCAGTGCCTACGGACTAGCGGCCTCCTACGAGCAGTACTTC.

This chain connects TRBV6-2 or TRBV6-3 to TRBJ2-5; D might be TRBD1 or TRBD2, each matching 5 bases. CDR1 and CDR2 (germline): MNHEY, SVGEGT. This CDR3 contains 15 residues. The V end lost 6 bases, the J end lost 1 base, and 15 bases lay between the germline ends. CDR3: CASSQSVGPQETQYF. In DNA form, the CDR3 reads TGTGCCAGCAGCCAGAGCGTGGGACCCCAAGAGACCCAGTACTTC.

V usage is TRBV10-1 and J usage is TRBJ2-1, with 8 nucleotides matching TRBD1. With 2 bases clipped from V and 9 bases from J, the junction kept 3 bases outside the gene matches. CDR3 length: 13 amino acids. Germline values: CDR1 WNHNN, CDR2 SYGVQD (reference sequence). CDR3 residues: CASSEVTGGEQFF. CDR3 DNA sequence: TGCGCCAGCAGTGAGGTAACAGGGGGTGAGCAGTTCTTC.

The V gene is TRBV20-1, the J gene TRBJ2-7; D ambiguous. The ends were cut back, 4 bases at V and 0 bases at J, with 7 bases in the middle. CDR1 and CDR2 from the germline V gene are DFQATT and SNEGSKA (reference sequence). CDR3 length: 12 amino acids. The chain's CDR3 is CSATRSSYEQYF. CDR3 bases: TGCAGTGCTACCCGATCCTCCTACGAGCAGTACTTC.

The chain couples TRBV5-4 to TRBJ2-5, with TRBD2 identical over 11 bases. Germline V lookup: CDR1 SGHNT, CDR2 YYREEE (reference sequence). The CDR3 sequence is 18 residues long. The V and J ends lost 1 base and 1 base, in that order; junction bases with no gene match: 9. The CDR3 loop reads CASSLTRLAGGLQETQYF. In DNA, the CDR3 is TGTGCCAGCAGCTTGACGCGGCTAGCGGGAGGACTCCAAGAGACCCAGTACTTC.

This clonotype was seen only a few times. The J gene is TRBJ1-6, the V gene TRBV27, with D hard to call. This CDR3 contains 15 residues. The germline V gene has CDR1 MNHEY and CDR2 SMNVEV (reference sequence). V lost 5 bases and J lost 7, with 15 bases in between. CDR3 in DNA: TGTGCCAGCAGTCAAACCCGGGTCCTCAATTCACCCCTCCACTTT. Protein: CASSQTRVLNSPLHF.

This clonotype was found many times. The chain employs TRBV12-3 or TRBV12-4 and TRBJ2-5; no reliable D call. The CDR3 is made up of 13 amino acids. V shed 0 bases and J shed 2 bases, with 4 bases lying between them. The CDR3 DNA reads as TGTGCCAGCAGTTTAGCTATGCAAGAGACCCAGTACTTC. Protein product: CASSLAMQETQYF.

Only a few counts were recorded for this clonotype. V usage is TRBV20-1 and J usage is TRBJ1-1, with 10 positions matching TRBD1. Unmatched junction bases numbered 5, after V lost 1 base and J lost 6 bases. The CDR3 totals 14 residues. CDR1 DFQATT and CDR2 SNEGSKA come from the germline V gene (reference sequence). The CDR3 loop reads CSARAGQGVAEAFF. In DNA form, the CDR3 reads TGCAGTGCTAGAGCCGGACAGGGGGTAGCTGAAGCTTTCTTT.

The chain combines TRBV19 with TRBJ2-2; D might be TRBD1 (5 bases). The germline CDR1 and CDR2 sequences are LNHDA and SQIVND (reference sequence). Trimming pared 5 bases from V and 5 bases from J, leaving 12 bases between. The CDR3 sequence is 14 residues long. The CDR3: CASSWQGRTGELFF. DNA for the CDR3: TGTGCCAGTAGTTGGCAGGGAAGAACCGGGGAGCTGTTTTTT.

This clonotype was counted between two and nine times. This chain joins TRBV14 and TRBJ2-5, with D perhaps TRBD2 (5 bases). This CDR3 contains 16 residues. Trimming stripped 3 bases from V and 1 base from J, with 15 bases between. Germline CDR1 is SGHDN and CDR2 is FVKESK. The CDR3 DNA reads TGTGCCAGCAGCCATCAAGGCCGGGGATTCCAAGAGACCCAGTACTTC. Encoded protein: CASSHQGRGFQETQYF. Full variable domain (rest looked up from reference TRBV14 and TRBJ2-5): EAGVTQFPSHSVIEKGQTVTLRCDPISGHDNLYWYRRVMGKEIKFLLHFVKESKQDESGMPNNRFLAERTGGTYSTLKVQPAELEDSGVYFCASSHQGRGFQETQYFGPGTRLLVL.